Each of the 26 T cell receptor beta chains below was sequenced from the same sample in a study of blood T cell repertoires in COVID-19. Sequencing was performed with immunoSEQ multiplex PCR; in TCRdb, only in-frame clones are kept and a portion is missing. The sample lists roughly 40,000 clones; about 80% were seen once. The sequencing input was peripheral blood. The origin of the receptors is a man aged 65-85 years with acute or convalescent COVID-19.

V gene TRBV19 combines with J gene TRBJ1-2; the match to TRBD1 covers 8 bases. CDR3 length: 13 amino acids. CDR1 is LNHDA and CDR2 is SQIVND in the germline V gene (reference sequence). J gave up 8 bases and V 6 bases, and 8 bases lay outside the gene matches. CDR3 residues: CASRPDRGRGYTF. The DNA for the CDR3 is TGTGCCAGTAGGCCCGACAGGGGACGGGGCTACACCTTC.

This sequence joins TRBV3-1 (or the pseudogene TRBV3-2) and TRBJ2-5; the D is unclear. Trimming removed 0 bases from V and 2 bases from J, with 13 bases in between. Germline lookup yields CDR1 LGHDT and CDR2 YNNKEL (reference sequence). The CDR3 runs 16 residues. In DNA form, the CDR3 reads TGTGCCAGCAGCCAAGACCTGGCACGCAGACAAGAGACCCAGTACTTC. It codes for CASSQDLARRQETQYF.

The gene calls are TRBV7-8 and TRBJ2-7; TRBD1 aligns across 8 bases. Germline trimming cut 5 bases from V and 5 bases from J; bases unmatched to any gene: 11. The CDR3 runs 15 residues. CDR1 and CDR2 (germline): SGHVS, FQNEAQ. CDR3 region: CASSPTLDRVHEQYF. The CDR3 coding sequence is TGTGCCAGCAGCCCGACCTTGGACAGGGTCCACGAGCAGTACTTC.

CDR3 DNA sequence: TGTGCCAGCAGTCGAGAACACAGGGGGCGGTACTCCTACGAGCAGTACTTC. The encoded protein is CASSREHRGRYSYEQYF. The chain uses TRBV27 and TRBJ2-7; 9 bases align to TRBD1. V was clipped by 5 bases and J by 0 bases; unmatched bases: 11. The CDR3 is made up of 17 amino acids. The germline V gene has CDR1 MNHEY and CDR2 SMNVEV (reference sequence).

The chain couples TRBV4-2 to TRBJ2-7; 10 bases map to TRBD1. The germline gives CDR1 LGHNA, CDR2 YNFKEQ. This CDR3 contains 16 residues. Trimming at V came to 2 bases and at J to 1 base, leaving 5 bases not matched to a gene. CDR3 in DNA: TGTGCCAGCAGCCAAAGCCTGGGACAGGGGTCCTACGAGCAGTACTTC. Residues: CASSQSLGQGSYEQYF.

The rearrangement uses TRBV29-1 and TRBJ1-2; D not certain. This CDR3 comprises 11 residues. The V gene lost 5 bases and the J gene lost 4 bases, with 8 bases spanning the gap. In germline, CDR1 is SQVTM, CDR2 ANQGSEA. The CDR3 loop reads CSVSLSYGYTF. The CDR3 nucleotides read TGCAGCGTTTCATTGTCCTATGGCTACACCTTC.

The chain has TRBV24-1 and TRBJ1-3; D call uncertain. V lost 0 bases to trimming and J lost 0 bases, with 8 bases between them. The CDR3 has 16 amino acids. Germline V gene data show CDR1 as KGHDR and CDR2 as SFDVKD. CDR3 bases: TGTGCCACCAGTGATTTGCGAGGATCCTCTGGAAACACCATATATTTT. Its translation is CATSDLRGSSGNTIYF.

This clone was observed a few times. The chain has TRBV2 and TRBJ1-1; D unclear. V lost 7 bases, J lost 0 bases, and 9 bases lay in between. Germline values: CDR1 SNHLY, CDR2 FYNNEI. The CDR3 consists of 13 residues. The CDR3 DNA reads as TGTGCCAGCAAATTTTATATGAACACTGAAGCTTTCTTT. It encodes CASKFYMNTEAFF.

This clone was detected only a few times. J is TRBJ1-4 and V is TRBV4-3; 8 bases agree with TRBD1. Germline assignment: CDR1 LGHNA and CDR2 YSLEER. With 5 bases clipped from V and 2 bases from J, the junction kept 4 bases outside the gene matches. This CDR3 comprises 15 residues. CDR3 nucleotide sequence: TGCGCCAGCAGCTCTACAGGGGGGACTAATGAAAAACTGTTTTTT. Amino acid sequence: CASSSTGGTNEKLFF.

The chain carries TRBV9 and TRBJ1-1; possible D gene TRBD1, 6 bases. Germline V gene data show CDR1 as SGDLS and CDR2 as YYNGEE. Trimming cost V 4 bases and J 4 bases, with 11 bases left between them. The CDR3 extends over 13 amino acids. CDR3: CASSKGGVTEAFF. Written as DNA, the CDR3 is TGTGCCAGCAGCAAAGGGGGAGTCACTGAAGCTTTCTTT.

CDR3 sequence reads: CASSRTPTESSYNSPLHF. As DNA, the CDR3 is TGTGCCAGTTCAAGGACACCCACTGAGAGCTCCTATAATTCACCCCTCCACTTT. The chain couples TRBV19 to TRBJ1-6, with a possible D match to TRBD1 (5 bases). The V end was cut by 8 bases, the J end by 0 bases, with 20 bases between. This CDR3 comprises 18 residues. Looked up from germline, CDR1 is LNHDA and CDR2 is SQIVND (reference sequence).

The rearrangement joins TRBV27 to TRBJ2-5; 7 bases line up with TRBD1. Trimming removed 3 bases from V and 1 base from J; junction bases left unmatched: 11. CDR1 is MNHEY and CDR2 is SMNVEV in the germline V gene (reference sequence). The CDR3 consists of 17 residues. Here the CDR3 reads CASSFGIPGQLQETQYF. DNA of the CDR3: TGTGCCAGCAGTTTCGGGATACCGGGACAGCTCCAAGAGACCCAGTACTTC.

V is TRBV23-1 and J is TRBJ1-5; no definite D call. TRBV23-1 is treated as an ORF (open reading frame) with a function not yet certain. Trimming stripped 2 bases from V and 7 bases from J, with 12 bases between. This CDR3 spans 14 amino acids. The CDR3, as DNA: TGCGCCAGCAGTCAAGGTATCGAGCACCAGCCCCAGCATTTT. Protein product: CASSQGIEHQPQHF.

The rearrangement joins TRBV27 to TRBJ2-7; unclear D gene. With 6 bases removed from V and 3 bases from J, the gap between germline ends came to 18 bases. The V gene's germline CDR1 is MNHEY and CDR2 SMNVEV (reference sequence). The CDR3 is 15 residues long. The CDR3 nucleotides are TGTGCCAGCAGCAACCGACATGGCTTAAACTACGAGCAGTACTTC. This codes for CASSNRHGLNYEQYF.

The rearrangement uses TRBV28 and TRBJ2-5, with 11 nucleotides matching TRBD1. This CDR3 spans 15 amino acids. V lost 6 bases and J lost 5; bases outside the gene matches: 8. CDR1 and CDR2 from the germline V gene are MDHEN and SYDVKM. CDR3 nucleotides: TGTGCCAGCAGCCCCGGACAGGGGGCAGTGGAGACCCAGTACTTC. Protein sequence: CASSPGQGAVETQYF.

The rearrangement links TRBV6-4 to TRBJ2-2, with no clear D. Between the trimmed V and J ends, which lost 2 bases and 3 bases, there was a span of 7 bases. This CDR3 region has 14 residues. The germline gives CDR1 MRHNA, CDR2 SNTAGT. CDR3: CASSDSTDTGELFF. Written as DNA, the CDR3 is TGTGCCAGCAGTGACAGCACCGACACCGGGGAGCTGTTTTTT.

V usage is TRBV9 and J usage is TRBJ2-1, with D perhaps matching TRBD1 (6 bases). The CDR3 has 15 amino acids. The V gene's germline CDR1 is SGDLS and CDR2 YYNGEE. V lost 4 bases, J lost 1 base, and 12 bases lay in between. The CDR3 loop reads CASSSRQVSYNEQFF. In DNA, the CDR3 is TGTGCCAGCAGCTCTCGACAGGTATCCTACAATGAGCAGTTCTTC.

The gene calls are TRBV11-2 and TRBJ1-2; 8 bases map to TRBD1. The CDR3 length is 15 residues. CDR1 is SGHAT, CDR2 FQNNGV, per germline. J was trimmed by 4 bases and V by 5 bases; bases with no gene match: 9. Here the CDR3 reads CASSNRTGLIYGYTF. The CDR3 region has the DNA TGTGCCAGCAGCAATCGGACAGGGTTAATCTATGGCTACACCTTC.

This clone was observed a few times. The rearrangement links TRBV19 to TRBJ1-5, with D perhaps TRBD1 (5 bases). Germline V gene data show CDR1 as LNHDA and CDR2 as SQIVND (reference sequence). CDR3 size: 13 residues. The germline V and J ends were trimmed by 8 bases and 2 bases, with 10 bases remaining between them. CDR3 sequence reads: CASRGGGNQPQHF. CDR3 coding DNA: TGTGCCAGTCGGGGGGGAGGCAATCAGCCCCAGCATTTT. Drawing the rest from reference TRBV19 and TRBJ1-5, the complete variable domain is DGGITQSPKYLFRKEGQNVTLSCEQNLNHDAMYWYRQDPGQGLRLIYYSQIVNDFQKGDIAEGYSVSREKKESFPLTVTSAQKNPTAFYLCASRGGGNQPQHFGDGTRLSIL.

CDR3 in DNA: TGTGCCAGCAGCCCCGAGTGGGCGGGGCCTCGGTACGGGACCCAGTACTTC. This codes for CASSPEWAGPRYGTQYF. This chain joins TRBV11-2 and TRBJ2-5; TRBD2 is a possible D gene (6 bases). The length of the CDR3 is 17 residues. The germline V and J ends were trimmed by 5 bases and 7 bases, with 26 bases remaining between them. The germline gives CDR1 SGHAT, CDR2 FQNNGV.

This clone was seen more than once but under ten times. The chain couples TRBV29-1 to TRBJ2-7; 7 nucleotides agree with TRBD1. Germline V lookup: CDR1 SQVTM, CDR2 ANQGSEA. The CDR3 contains 12 residues. V gave up 6 bases and J gave up 3 bases; unmatched junction bases: 5. The CDR3 DNA reads as TGCAGCGTAGGTGGGGACAGCTACGAGCAGTACTTC. It translates to CSVGGDSYEQYF.

The rearrangement joins TRBV27 to TRBJ2-7; 7 bases align to TRBD1. The ends lost 0 bases at V and 6 bases at J; junction bases unmatched: 2. This CDR3 is 13 amino acids long. CDR1 is MNHEY, CDR2 SMNVEV, per germline (reference sequence). The CDR3 coding sequence is TGTGCCAGCAGTTTATCGAGGGGGCGCGAGCAGTACTTC. It codes for CASSLSRGREQYF.

This sequence joins TRBV5-4 and TRBJ1-1; 7 nucleotides line up with TRBD1. The CDR3 contains 15 residues. The junction had 6 bases not matched to a gene; V was cut back by 4 bases and J by 0 bases. Germline V gene lookup returns CDR1 SGHNT and CDR2 YYREEE (reference sequence). In DNA, the CDR3 is TGTGCCAGCAGCGGAGGACAGGCTCTGAACACTGAAGCTTTCTTT. Residues: CASSGGQALNTEAFF. The variable domain in full, completed from reference TRBV5-4 and TRBJ1-1, reads ETGVTQSPTHLIKTRGQQVTLRCSSQSGHNTVSWYQQALGQGPQFIFQYYREEENGRGNFPPRFSGLQFPNYSSELNVNALELDDSALYLCASSGGQALNTEAFFGQGTRLTVV.

Many counts were recorded for this clone. The chain carries TRBV5-1 and TRBJ1-2, with no clear D. Germline V gene lookup returns CDR1 SGHRS and CDR2 YFSETQ. The length of the CDR3 is 12 residues. V was clipped by 4 bases and J by 6 bases, with 10 bases between them. The CDR3 sequence: CASSAGLDGYTF. Written as DNA, the CDR3 is TGCGCCAGCAGCGCGGGGTTAGATGGCTACACCTTC. The entire variable domain, with the rest obtained from reference TRBV5-1 and TRBJ1-2, is as follows: KAGVTQTPRYLIKTRGQQVTLSCSPISGHRSVSWYQQTPGQGLQFLFEYFSETQRNKGNFPGRFSGRQFSNSRSEMNVSTLELGDSALYLCASSAGLDGYTFGSGTRLTVV.

This clone showed up just a few times. V usage is TRBV4-2 and J usage is TRBJ1-2; the D is unclear. V was cut by 0 bases and J by 5 bases, with 4 bases left in between. The CDR3 loop spans 12 amino acids. Germline values: CDR1 LGHNA, CDR2 YNFKEQ. CDR3 sequence (DNA): TGTGCCAGCAGCCAAGACGCGTATGGCTACACCTTC. This encodes CASSQDAYGYTF.

V gene TRBV9 combines with J gene TRBJ1-3; D is unresolved. V was pared by 0 bases and J by 4 bases, with 11 bases between. Germline-derived CDR1 and CDR2 are SGDLS and YYNGEE. The CDR3 has 15 amino acids. The CDR3 is CASSVEQKPGNTIYF. CDR3 bases: TGTGCCAGCAGCGTAGAACAGAAACCAGGAAACACCATATATTTT. Combining the CDR3 with reference TRBV9 and TRBJ1-3 gives the whole variable domain DSGVTQTPKHLITATGQRVTLRCSPRSGDLSVYWYQQSLDQGLQFLIQYYNGEERAKGNILERFSAQQFPDLHSELNLSSLELGDSALYFCASSVEQKPGNTIYFGEGSWLTVV.